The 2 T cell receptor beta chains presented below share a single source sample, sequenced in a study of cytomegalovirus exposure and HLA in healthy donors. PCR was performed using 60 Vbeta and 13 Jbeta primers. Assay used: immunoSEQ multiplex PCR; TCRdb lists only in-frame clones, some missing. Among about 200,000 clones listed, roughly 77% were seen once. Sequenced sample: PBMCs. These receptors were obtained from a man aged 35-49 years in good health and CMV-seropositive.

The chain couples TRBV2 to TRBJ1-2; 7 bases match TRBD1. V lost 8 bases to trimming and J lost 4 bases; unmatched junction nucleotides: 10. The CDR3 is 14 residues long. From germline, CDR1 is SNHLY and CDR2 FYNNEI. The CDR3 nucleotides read TGTGCCAGCTCCCCCGGGACAGAGATCTATGGCTACACCTTC. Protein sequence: CASSPGTEIYGYTF.

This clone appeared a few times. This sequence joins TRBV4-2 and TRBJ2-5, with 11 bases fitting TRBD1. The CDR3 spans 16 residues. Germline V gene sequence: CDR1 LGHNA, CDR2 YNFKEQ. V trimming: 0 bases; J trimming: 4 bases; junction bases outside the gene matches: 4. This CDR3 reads CASSQDPGQGAETQYF. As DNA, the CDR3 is TGTGCCAGCAGCCAAGATCCCGGACAGGGGGCAGAGACCCAGTACTTC.